This T cell receptor beta chain was found in a study of shared clonotypes between healthy human individuals. Assay: immunoSEQ multiplex PCR; the TCRdb copy retains only in-frame clones and omits some. Among about 2.4 million clones, 93% were seen once, and the ten largest hold approximately 0.36%. Trimming cost V 2 bases and J 5 bases, with 9 bases left between them. This CDR3 has 13 amino acids. In germline, CDR1 is MNHNY, CDR2 SVGAGI (reference sequence). Sequenced material: naive CD4+ T cells from PBMCs. Subset defined: CD45RA+ positively selected. This chain joins TRBV6-6 and TRBJ1-1; no clear D gene. The receptor was derived from a man aged 18-30 years in good health. Some clones in this sample may be carry-over from other donors' samples. The CDR3 region has the DNA TGTGCCAGCAGTTACATCAAAGGGACTGAAGCTTTCTTT. Translated, it gives CASSYIKGTEAFF.